This T cell receptor (beta chain) is drawn from a study of PD-L1 blockade in urothelial cancer. As for the study in general: Atezolizumab, begun by patients in about 2014, was given at 1,200 mg intravenously every 3 weeks. Reported median T cell count for blood samples was around 150,000. The study's findings and limits: Patients with durable benefit had greater blood expansion of tumor-associated TCR clones 3 weeks into treatment.

In regard to this clone: What it binds is not known.

Each patient supplied 1 to 8 pretreatment and on-treatment samples. Libraries were prepared by immunoSEQ multiplex PCR; TCRdb keeps only in-frame clonotypes and omits some of them. This sample has about 81,000 clones, with approximately 90% found just once. From germline, CDR1 is WNHNN and CDR2 SYGVQD (reference sequence). V was cut by 0 bases and J by 3 bases, with 11 bases left in between. The CDR3 has 16 residues. This sequence was found in a man between 60 and 75 years old with urothelial cancer. This chain joins TRBV10-1 and TRBJ2-2; D unclear. This material consisted of PBMCs, taken around atezolizumab (anti-PD-L1) treatment. The CDR3 loop is CASSESRSTDTGELFF. DNA for the CDR3: TGCGCCAGCAGTGAGTCGAGGTCTACGGACACCGGGGAGCTGTTTTTT.